This T cell receptor (beta chain) was obtained from a study of blood T cells in healthy people across ages. The CDR3 is made up of 16 amino acids. Looked up from germline, CDR1 is ENHRY and CDR2 is SYGVKD. Germline trimming cut 6 bases from V and 4 bases from J; bases unmatched to any gene: 11. The use of a sample-barcoded 5' primer and a J-beta primer mix characterized a second PCR of 7 to 11 cycles. Every cDNA molecule carried a tag from a template-switch adaptor bearing 12 random nucleotides. TCRdb called the 5' RACE reads again in MiXCR, with one record for every CDR3 protein. The sample lists about 830,000 distinct CDR3 sequences, about 62% occurring once. This clonotype was observed a handful of times. Healthy Caucasian individuals from Russia aged roughly 6 to 100 were enrolled as donors.

The chain employs TRBV10-3 and TRBJ2-3, with TRBD2 identical over 9 bases. The source of this sequence is a man aged 25-45 years in good health. Sequencing input: blood. Here the CDR3 DNA reads TGTGCCATCAGCAATTACGGCGGGGGGGCACCAGATACGCAGTATTTT. The encoded protein is CAISNYGGGAPDTQYF.